What follows describes a single T cell receptor beta chain. These data belong to a study of blood T cell repertoires in COVID-19. TCRdb's table, derived via immunoSEQ multiplex PCR, lists solely in-frame clones and lacks some. The sample shows about half a million clones, 70% to 90% of them seen only once. The CDR3 extends over 14 amino acids. With 3 bases clipped from V and 8 bases from J, the junction kept 7 bases outside the gene matches. CDR1 and CDR2 from the germline V gene are MGHDK and SYGVNS. This TCR came from a human donor in a cohort sampled during active COVID-19. The V call is TRBV25-1, the J call TRBJ2-1; 7 nucleotides match TRBD2. The sequenced material came from peripheral blood. The CDR3 sequence: CASSEREKAHEQFF. The CDR3 nucleotides read TGTGCCAGCAGTGAGCGGGAGAAGGCACATGAGCAGTTCTTC.